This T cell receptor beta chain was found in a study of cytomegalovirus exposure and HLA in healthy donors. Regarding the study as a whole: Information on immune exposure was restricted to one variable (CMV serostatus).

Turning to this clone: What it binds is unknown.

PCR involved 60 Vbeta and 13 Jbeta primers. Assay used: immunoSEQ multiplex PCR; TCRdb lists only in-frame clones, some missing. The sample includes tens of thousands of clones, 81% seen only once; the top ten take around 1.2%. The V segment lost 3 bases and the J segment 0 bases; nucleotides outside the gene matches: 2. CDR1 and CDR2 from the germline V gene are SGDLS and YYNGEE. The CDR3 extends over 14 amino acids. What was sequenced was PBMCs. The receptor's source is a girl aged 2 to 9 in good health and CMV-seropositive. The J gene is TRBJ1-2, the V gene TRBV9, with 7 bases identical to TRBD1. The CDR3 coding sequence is TGTGCCAGCAGCGAGCAGGGGGCTAACTATGGCTACACCTTC. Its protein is CASSEQGANYGYTF.